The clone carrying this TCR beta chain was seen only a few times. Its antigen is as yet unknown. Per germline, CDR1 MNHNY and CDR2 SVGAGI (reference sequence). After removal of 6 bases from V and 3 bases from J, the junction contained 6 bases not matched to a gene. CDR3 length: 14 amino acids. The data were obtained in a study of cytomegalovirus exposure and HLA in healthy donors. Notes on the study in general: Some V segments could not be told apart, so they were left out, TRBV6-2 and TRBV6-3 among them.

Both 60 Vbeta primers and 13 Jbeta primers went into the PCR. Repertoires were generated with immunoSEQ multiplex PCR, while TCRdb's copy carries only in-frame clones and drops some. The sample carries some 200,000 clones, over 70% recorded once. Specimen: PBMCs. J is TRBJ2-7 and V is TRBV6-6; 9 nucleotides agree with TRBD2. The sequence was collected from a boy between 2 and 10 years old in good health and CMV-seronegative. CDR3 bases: TGTGCCAGCAGCCAAGCGGGGGGCGGCTACGAGCAGTACTTC. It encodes CASSQAGGGYEQYF.